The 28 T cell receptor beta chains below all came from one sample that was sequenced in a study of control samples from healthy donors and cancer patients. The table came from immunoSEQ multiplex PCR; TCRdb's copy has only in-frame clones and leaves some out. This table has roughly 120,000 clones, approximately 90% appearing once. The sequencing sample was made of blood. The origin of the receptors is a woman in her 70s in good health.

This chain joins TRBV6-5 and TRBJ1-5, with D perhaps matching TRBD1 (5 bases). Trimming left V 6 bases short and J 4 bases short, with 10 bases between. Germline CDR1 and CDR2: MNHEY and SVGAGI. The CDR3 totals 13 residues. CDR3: CASRPQGNQPQHF. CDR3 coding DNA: TGTGCCAGCAGGCCTCAGGGTAATCAGCCCCAGCATTTT.

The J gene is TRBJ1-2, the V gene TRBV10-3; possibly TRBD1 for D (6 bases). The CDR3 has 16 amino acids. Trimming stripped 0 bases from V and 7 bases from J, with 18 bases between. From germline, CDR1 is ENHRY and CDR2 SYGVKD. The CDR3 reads CAISESNPSQGSGYTF. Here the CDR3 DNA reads TGTGCCATCAGTGAGTCCAATCCATCACAGGGAAGTGGCTACACCTTC.

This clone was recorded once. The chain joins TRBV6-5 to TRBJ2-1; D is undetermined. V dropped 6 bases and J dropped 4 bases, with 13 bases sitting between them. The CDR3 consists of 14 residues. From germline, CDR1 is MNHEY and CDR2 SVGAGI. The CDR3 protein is CASSLILGYNEQFF. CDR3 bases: TGTGCCAGCAGCCTAATCCTAGGGTACAATGAGCAGTTCTTC.

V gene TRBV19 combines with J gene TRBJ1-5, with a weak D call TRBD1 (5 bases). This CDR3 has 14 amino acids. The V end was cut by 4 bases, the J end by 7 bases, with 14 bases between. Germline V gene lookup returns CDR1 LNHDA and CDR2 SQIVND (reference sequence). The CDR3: CASSSLPGEQPQHF. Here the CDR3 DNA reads TGTGCCAGTAGTAGCCTCCCGGGGGAGCAGCCCCAGCATTTT.

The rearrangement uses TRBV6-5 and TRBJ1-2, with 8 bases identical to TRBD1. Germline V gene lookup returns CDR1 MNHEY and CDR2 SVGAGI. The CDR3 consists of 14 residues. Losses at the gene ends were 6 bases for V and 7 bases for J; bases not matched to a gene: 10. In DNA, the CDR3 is TGTGCCAGCAGATACCCAGGGGGCACGGGTGGCTACACCTTC. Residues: CASRYPGGTGGYTF.

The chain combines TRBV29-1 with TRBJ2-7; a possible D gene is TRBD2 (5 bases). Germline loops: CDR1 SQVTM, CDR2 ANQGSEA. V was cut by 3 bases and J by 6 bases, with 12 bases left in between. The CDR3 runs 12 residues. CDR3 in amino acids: CSVELSGFEQYF. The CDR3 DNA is TGCAGCGTTGAGCTCTCGGGATTCGAGCAGTACTTC.

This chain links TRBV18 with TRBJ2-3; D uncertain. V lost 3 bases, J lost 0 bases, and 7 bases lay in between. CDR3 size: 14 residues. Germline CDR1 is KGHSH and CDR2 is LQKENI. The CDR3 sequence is CASSPSVSTDTQYF. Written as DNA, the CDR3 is TGTGCCAGCTCACCGTCCGTTAGCACAGATACGCAGTATTTT. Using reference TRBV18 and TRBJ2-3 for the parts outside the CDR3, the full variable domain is NAGVMQNPRHLVRRRGQEARLRCSPMKGHSHVYWYRQLPEEGLKFMVYLQKENIIDESGMPKERFSAEFPKEGPSILRIQQVVRGDSAAYFCASSPSVSTDTQYFGPGTRLTVL.

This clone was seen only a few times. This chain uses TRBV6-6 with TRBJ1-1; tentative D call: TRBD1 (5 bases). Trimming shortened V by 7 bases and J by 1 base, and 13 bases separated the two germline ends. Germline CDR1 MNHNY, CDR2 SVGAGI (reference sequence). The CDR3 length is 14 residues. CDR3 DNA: TGTGCCAGCACTCCCCTGGGGGGGAACACTGAAGCTTTCTTT. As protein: CASTPLGGNTEAFF.

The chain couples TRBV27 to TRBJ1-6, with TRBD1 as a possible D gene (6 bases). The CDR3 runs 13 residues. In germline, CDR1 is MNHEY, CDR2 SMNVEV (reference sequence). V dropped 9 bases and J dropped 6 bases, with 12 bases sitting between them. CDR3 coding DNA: TGTGCCAGTATGGACAGACCTAATTCACCCCTCCACTTT. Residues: CASMDRPNSPLHF.

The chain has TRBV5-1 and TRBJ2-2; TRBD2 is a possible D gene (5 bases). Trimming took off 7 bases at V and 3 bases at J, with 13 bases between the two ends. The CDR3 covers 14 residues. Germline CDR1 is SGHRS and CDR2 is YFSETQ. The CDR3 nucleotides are TGCGCCAGCGGTTTGGCCGGGGACACCGGGGAGCTGTTTTTT. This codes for CASGLAGDTGELFF.

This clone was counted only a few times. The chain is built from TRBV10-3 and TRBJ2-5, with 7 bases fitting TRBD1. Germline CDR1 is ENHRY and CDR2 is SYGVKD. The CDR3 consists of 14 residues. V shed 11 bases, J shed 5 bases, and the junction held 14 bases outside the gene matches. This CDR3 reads CAATSARGMETQYF. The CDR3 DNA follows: TGTGCCGCTACGTCGGCCAGGGGGATGGAGACCCAGTACTTC.

The CDR3 is CASSLGTGGYGYTF. The CDR3 DNA follows: TGCGCCAGCAGCCTGGGGACAGGAGGTTATGGCTACACCTTC. The chain links TRBV5-1 to TRBJ1-2; 8 positions agree with TRBD1. V shed 4 bases and J 5 bases; nucleotides not matched to a gene: 7. Germline V gene sequence: CDR1 SGHRS, CDR2 YFSETQ. CDR3 length equals 14 residues. Supplemented by reference TRBV5-1 and TRBJ1-2, the full variable domain reads KAGVTQTPRYLIKTRGQQVTLSCSPISGHRSVSWYQQTPGQGLQFLFEYFSETQRNKGNFPGRFSGRQFSNSRSEMNVSTLELGDSALYLCASSLGTGGYGYTFGSGTRLTVV.

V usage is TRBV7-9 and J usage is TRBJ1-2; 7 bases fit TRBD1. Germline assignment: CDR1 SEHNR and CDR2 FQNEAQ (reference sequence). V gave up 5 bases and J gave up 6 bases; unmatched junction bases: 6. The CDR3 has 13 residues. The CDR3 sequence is CASSPAGTDGYTF. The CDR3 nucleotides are TGTGCCAGCAGCCCGGCCGGGACAGATGGCTACACCTTC.

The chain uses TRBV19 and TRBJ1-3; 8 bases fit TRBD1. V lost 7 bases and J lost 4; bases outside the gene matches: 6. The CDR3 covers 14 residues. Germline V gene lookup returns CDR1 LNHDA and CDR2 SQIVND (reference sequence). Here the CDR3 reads CASIQTGVGNTIYF. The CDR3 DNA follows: TGTGCCAGTATCCAGACAGGGGTCGGAAACACCATATATTTT.

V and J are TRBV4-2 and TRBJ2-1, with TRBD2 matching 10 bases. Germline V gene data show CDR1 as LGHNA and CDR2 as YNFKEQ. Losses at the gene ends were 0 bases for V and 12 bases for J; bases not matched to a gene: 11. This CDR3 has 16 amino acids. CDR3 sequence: CASSQEVLAGGIGQFF. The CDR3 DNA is TGTGCCAGCAGCCAAGAGGTCTTAGCGGGGGGAATCGGGCAGTTCTTC.

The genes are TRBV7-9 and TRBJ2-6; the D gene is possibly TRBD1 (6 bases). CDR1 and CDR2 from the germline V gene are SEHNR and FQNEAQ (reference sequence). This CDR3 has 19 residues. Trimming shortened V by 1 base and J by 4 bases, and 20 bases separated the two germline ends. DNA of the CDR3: TGTGCCAGCAGCTTAGGCCAGGGGCGCACCTTTTCCGGGGCCAACGTCCTGACTTTC. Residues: CASSLGQGRTFSGANVLTF.

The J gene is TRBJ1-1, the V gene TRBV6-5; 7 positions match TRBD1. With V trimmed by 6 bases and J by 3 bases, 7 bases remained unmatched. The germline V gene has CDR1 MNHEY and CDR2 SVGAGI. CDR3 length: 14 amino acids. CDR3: CASRITGTDTEAFF. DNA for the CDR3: TGTGCCAGCAGAATAACCGGGACAGACACTGAAGCTTTCTTT.

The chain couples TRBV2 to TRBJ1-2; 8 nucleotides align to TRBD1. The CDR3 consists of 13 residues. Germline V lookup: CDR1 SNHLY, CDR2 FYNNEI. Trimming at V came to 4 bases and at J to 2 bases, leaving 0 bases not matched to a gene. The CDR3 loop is CASSGQGNYGYTF. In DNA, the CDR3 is TGTGCCAGCAGTGGACAGGGGAACTATGGCTACACCTTC.

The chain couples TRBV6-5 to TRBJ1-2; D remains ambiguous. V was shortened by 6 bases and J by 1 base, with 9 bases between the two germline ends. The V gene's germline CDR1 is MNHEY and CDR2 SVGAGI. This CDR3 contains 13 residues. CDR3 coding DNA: TGTGCCAGCAGAGTGGACGGTAACTATGGCTACACCTTC. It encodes CASRVDGNYGYTF.

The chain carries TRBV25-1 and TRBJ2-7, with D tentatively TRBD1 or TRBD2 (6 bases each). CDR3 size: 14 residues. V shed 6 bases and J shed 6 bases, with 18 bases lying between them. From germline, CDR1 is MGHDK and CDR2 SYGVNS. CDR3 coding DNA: TGTGCCAGCAGCCGAGGAGGGGGATCCGGCGAGCAGTACTTC. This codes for CASSRGGGSGEQYF.

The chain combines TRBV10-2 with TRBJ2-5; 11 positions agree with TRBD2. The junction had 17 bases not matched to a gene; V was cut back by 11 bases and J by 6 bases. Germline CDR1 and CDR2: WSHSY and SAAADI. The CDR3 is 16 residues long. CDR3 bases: TGCGCCGGAACGAGCATAGCGGGGGGGGCCCGAAAGACCCAGTACTTC. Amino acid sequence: CAGTSIAGGARKTQYF.

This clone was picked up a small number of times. The DNA for the CDR3 is TGTGCCAGCAGCCACGGGACGATCGGTTCTCAGCCCCAGCATTTT. Amino acid sequence: CASSHGTIGSQPQHF. This rearrangement joins TRBV3-1 (or the pseudogene TRBV3-2) to TRBJ1-5; perhaps TRBD1 as D (5 bases). V was pared by 3 bases and J by 6 bases, with 15 bases between. Germline-derived CDR1 and CDR2 are LGHDT and YNNKEL (reference sequence). The CDR3 totals 15 residues.

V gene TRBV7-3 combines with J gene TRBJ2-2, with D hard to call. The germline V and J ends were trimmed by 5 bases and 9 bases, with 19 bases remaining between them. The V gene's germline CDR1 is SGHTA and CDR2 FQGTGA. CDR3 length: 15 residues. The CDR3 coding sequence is TGTGCCAGCAGCCCCCCTTTGCGGTTCGTCTGGGAGCTGTTTTTT. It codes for CASSPPLRFVWELFF.

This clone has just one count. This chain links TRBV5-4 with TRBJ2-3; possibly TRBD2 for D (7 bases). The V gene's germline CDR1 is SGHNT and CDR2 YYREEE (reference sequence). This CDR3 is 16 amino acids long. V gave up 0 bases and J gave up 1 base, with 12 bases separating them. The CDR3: CASSLGRGGRTDTQYF. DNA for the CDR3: TGTGCCAGCAGCTTGGGCAGGGGAGGGCGCACAGATACGCAGTATTTT.

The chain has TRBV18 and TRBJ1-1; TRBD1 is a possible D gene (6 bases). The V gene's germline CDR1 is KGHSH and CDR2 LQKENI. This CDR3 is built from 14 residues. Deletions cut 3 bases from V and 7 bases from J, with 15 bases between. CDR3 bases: TGTGCCAGCTCACCTGGGACGGGGGCTAGTGAAGCTTTCTTT. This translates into CASSPGTGASEAFF.

Here the CDR3 DNA reads TGCGCCAGCAGCTCACTAGCGGGGGTCCCAGATACGCAGTATTTT. Translation: CASSSLAGVPDTQYF. V and J are TRBV5-1 and TRBJ2-3; 11 bases map to TRBD2. The CDR3 is made up of 15 amino acids. Germline trimming cut 3 bases from V and 4 bases from J; bases unmatched to any gene: 4. Germline V lookup: CDR1 SGHRS, CDR2 YFSETQ.

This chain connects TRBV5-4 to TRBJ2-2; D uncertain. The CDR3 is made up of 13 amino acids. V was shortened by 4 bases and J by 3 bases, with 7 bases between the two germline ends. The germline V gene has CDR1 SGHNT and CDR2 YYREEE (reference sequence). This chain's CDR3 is CASSRHDTGELFF. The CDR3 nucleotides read TGTGCCAGCAGCCGGCATGACACCGGGGAGCTGTTTTTT.

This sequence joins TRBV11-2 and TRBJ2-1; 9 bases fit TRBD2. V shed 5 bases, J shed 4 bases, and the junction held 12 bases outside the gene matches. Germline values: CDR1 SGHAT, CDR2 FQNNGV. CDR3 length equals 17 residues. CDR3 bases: TGTGCCAGCAGCCCATTATGGGTAGCGGGGGATTACAATGAGCAGTTCTTC. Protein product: CASSPLWVAGDYNEQFF.